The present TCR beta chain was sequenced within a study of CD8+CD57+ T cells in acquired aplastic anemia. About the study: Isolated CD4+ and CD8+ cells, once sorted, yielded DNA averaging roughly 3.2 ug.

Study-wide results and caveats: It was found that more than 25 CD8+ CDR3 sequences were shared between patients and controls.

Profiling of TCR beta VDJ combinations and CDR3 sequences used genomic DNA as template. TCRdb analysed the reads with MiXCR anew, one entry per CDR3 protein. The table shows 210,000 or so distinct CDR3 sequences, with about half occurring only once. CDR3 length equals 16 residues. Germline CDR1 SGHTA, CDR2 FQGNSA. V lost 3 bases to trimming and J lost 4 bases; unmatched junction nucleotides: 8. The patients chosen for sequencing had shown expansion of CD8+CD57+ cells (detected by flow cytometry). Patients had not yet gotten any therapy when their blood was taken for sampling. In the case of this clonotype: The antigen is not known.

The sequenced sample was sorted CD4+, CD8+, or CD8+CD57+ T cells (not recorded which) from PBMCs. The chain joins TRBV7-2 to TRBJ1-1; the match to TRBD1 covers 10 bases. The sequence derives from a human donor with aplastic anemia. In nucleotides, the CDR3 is TGTGCCAGCAGCTTGGGACAGGGGTCGCCGAGCACTGAAGCTTTCTTT. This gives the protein CASSLGQGSPSTEAFF.